The rows below give T cell receptor beta chains drawn from one sample of a study of response to subunit inactivated influenza vaccine. TCRdb re-called the RT-PCR reads through MiXCR, storing one row per CDR3 protein. This table holds 500,000 to 600,000 distinct CDR3 sequences, approximately 7.6% found once. Sequenced here: PBMCs from blood, sampled less than 30 months after vaccination. The receptors were gathered from a man aged 50-75 years who received an inactivated influenza vaccine. The CDR3 runs from the conserved cysteine through the conserved F or W. Each record gives: CDR3 DNA, CDR3 protein, D gene, V gene, clone size, J gene. A D gene is named only where the DNA matches it firmly. Clone size, where shown, is once, few, many, or a class for clones that have expanded.

TGCAGTGCTTACGACAGGGCAACCTACGAGCAGTACTTC CSAYDRATYEQYF TRBD1 TRBV20-1 few TRBJ2-7
TGTGCCAGCAGCTTAGATGGGGGCGCGGACAATGAGCAGTTCTTC CASSLDGGADNEQFF . TRBV7-9 few TRBJ2-1
TGTGCCAGCCGCGGAGCTGACAATGAGCAGTTCTTC CASRGADNEQFF . TRBV3-1 few TRBJ2-1
TGCAGTGCCTCTTCAGCGGCGCGTAGCACAGATACGCAGTATTTT CSASSAARSTDTQYF . TRBV20-1 . TRBJ2-3
TGTGCCAGCAGCTTCACAGACGAGCAGTACTTC CASSFTDEQYF . TRBV2 few TRBJ2-7
TGCAGTGCTAGAACCCCTGGGGCCAACGTCCTGACTTTC CSARTPGANVLTF . TRBV20-1 . TRBJ2-6
TGTGCCAGCAGCTTAGGGACAGGGCAGAGATATGGCTACACCTTC CASSLGTGQRYGYTF TRBD1 TRBV7-2 few TRBJ1-2
TGTGCCAGCAGCCCCGGAGGGTACACAGATACGCAGTATTTT CASSPGGYTDTQYF . TRBV11-2 many TRBJ2-3
TGTGCCAGCAGTGACCAAGGGGGACAGGGGGATGAGCAGTTCTTC CASSDQGGQGDEQFF TRBD1 TRBV6-2/TRBV6-3 many TRBJ2-1
TGTGCCAGCACCAAAAGGGCTAGCGGGAGTGAGACCCAGTACTTC CASTKRASGSETQYF TRBD2 TRBV7-2 few TRBJ2-5
TGCGCCAGCAGCTTGCTGTGGACAGGGTCGGACGAGCAGTACTTC CASSLLWTGSDEQYF TRBD1 TRBV5-1 once TRBJ2-7
TGTGCCAGCAGTTACACGGGACAGGGCCCCTACAATGAGCAGTTCTTC CASSYTGQGPYNEQFF TRBD1 TRBV6-5 . TRBJ2-1
TGTGCCAGCAGTTTAGGACAGGGATCCCTCAATGAGCAGTTCTTC CASSLGQGSLNEQFF TRBD1 TRBV27 . TRBJ2-1
TGTGCCAGCGTCCAGGGATGGGGCACCGGGGAGCTGTTTTTT CASVQGWGTGELFF . TRBV7-8 . TRBJ2-2
TGTGCCAGCAGCTTATCTGGTGGGGGTGGCACAGATACGCAGTATTTT CASSLSGGGGTDTQYF . TRBV7-2 . TRBJ2-3
TGTGCCAGCAGCCTCCCACACGGGCAGAACACTGAAGCTTTCTTT CASSLPHGQNTEAFF . TRBV7-2 many TRBJ1-1
TGTGCCAGCAGAAAGGCCCACGGATGGGGCGGGTACAATGAGCAGTTCTTC CASRKAHGWGGYNEQFF . TRBV28 few TRBJ2-1
TGTGCCAGCAGTGGGGAATATGGCTACACCTTC CASSGEYGYTF . TRBV2 many TRBJ1-2
TGTGCCAGCAGCCCAGAACCGGCAAATGAGCAGTTCTTC CASSPEPANEQFF . TRBV7-6 . TRBJ2-1
TGTGCCAGCAGTTTCACGGGGAAAAAGAGCTCCTACGAGCAGTACTTC CASSFTGKKSSYEQYF . TRBV28 few TRBJ2-7
TGTGCCATCAGTGAGCCAACTAGCGGGAGCGGCCGAGAGACCCAGTACTTC CAISEPTSGSGRETQYF TRBD2 TRBV10-3 many TRBJ2-5
TGTGCCAGCAGTTTAAAAGGTATCGCAGATACGCAGTATTTT CASSLKGIADTQYF . TRBV27 few TRBJ2-3
TGCAGTGCTAGAGATTGGGCCACAGATACGCAGTATTTT CSARDWATDTQYF . TRBV20-1 . TRBJ2-3
TGTGCCAGCAGCTCAACTATTCTGACTAGCGACCAAGAGACCCAGTACTTC CASSSTILTSDQETQYF TRBD2 TRBV7-8 . TRBJ2-5
TGCGCCAGCAGCTTGGCTGGCGGGGGCGAAGGCGAGCAGTACTTC CASSLAGGGEGEQYF . TRBV5-1 . TRBJ2-7
TGTGCCAGCAGACCTCTGCCGGGACTAGCGGGGAAAGAGACCCAGTACTTC CASRPLPGLAGKETQYF TRBD2 TRBV28 . TRBJ2-5
TGTGCCAGCAGCATAGCGGGGGGAACCTACAATGAGCAGTTCTTC CASSIAGGTYNEQFF TRBD2 TRBV7-9 . TRBJ2-1
TGTGCCAGCAGCCATCTGACCGCGACGAGGGTCTATGGCTACACCTTC CASSHLTATRVYGYTF . TRBV3-1 few TRBJ1-2
TGTGCCACCAGCAGATTCAGGGGGACGGATGAAGCTTTCTTT CATSRFRGTDEAFF TRBD1 TRBV15 many TRBJ1-1
TGCGCCAGCAGCTTGGGCGAGCAGTACTTC CASSLGEQYF . TRBV12-3/TRBV12-4 many TRBJ2-7
TGTGCCAGCAGAGGCCTGGACGAGGTGCGGGGCAATGAGCAGTTCTTC CASRGLDEVRGNEQFF . TRBV5-6 . TRBJ2-1
TGCAGTGCTACCAGGGGGGCGAATCAGCCCCAGCATTTT CSATRGANQPQHF TRBD1 TRBV20-1 . TRBJ1-5
TGTGCCAGCAGCCCCCAACAGACAGGGACAGGGAGCGGCGGGGAGCTGTTTTTT CASSPQQTGTGSGGELFF TRBD1 TRBV3-1 . TRBJ2-2
TGTACTGTCGCGACAGGGGGCAGGAGAAACTATGGCTACACCTTC CTVATGGRRNYGYTF TRBD1 TRBV12-3/TRBV12-4 many TRBJ1-2
TGTGCCAGCAGCTCTTCCGGGACACGCGAGCAGTACTTC CASSSSGTREQYF . TRBV7-9 few TRBJ2-7
TGCGCCAGCAGTCGAGGGGACAGCTTGAACACTGAAGCTTTCTTT CASSRGDSLNTEAFF TRBD1 TRBV10-2 many TRBJ1-1
TGTGCCAGCAGCACGGGACAGGGCGAGAGGGGCTACACCTTC CASSTGQGERGYTF TRBD1 TRBV9 few TRBJ1-2